These 17 T cell receptor beta chains were sequenced from one sample in a study of CD8 T cells in Susac syndrome. Random hexamers were used to reverse transcribe 0.5 to 1 ug of RNA. One entry per CDR3 protein, called by TCRdb with MiXCR from the immunoSEQ multiplex PCR reads. Among 69,000 or so distinct CDR3 sequences listed, approximately 94% were seen once. Sample: CD8+ T cells from PBMCs. Receptor source: a human donor with multiple sclerosis.

The genes are TRBV6-6 and TRBJ1-6, with D unclear. The CDR3 spans 15 residues. Trimming cost V 0 bases and J 13 bases, with 16 bases left between them. CDR1 MNHNY and CDR2 SVGAGI come from the germline V gene (reference sequence). The CDR3 loop reads CASSYSRGGIVPLHF. CDR3 DNA: TGTGCCAGCAGTTACTCCCGGGGTGGGATCGTTCCCCTCCACTTT.

The chain carries TRBV9 and TRBJ1-6; no clear D. The ends were cut back, 1 base at V and 7 bases at J, with 6 bases in the middle. CDR1 SGDLS and CDR2 YYNGEE come from the germline V gene. The CDR3 consists of 13 residues. DNA for the CDR3: TGTGCCAGCAGCGTATTTGTGAATTCACCCCTCCACTTT. This translates into CASSVFVNSPLHF.

The chain recombines TRBV7-6 with TRBJ1-1; 8 bases agree with TRBD1. Germline V gene sequence: CDR1 SGHVS, CDR2 FNYEAQ. The CDR3 is made up of 14 amino acids. With V trimmed by 4 bases and J by 5 bases, 6 bases remained unmatched. As DNA, the CDR3 is TGTGCCAGCAGCTCCGGACAGGGACGGACTGAAGCTTTCTTT. Protein: CASSSGQGRTEAFF.

The chain carries TRBV5-1 and TRBJ2-5; D unclear. The CDR3 extends over 13 amino acids. V lost 0 bases to trimming and J lost 4 bases, with 7 bases between them. Germline assignment: CDR1 SGHRS and CDR2 YFSETQ. CDR3 sequence reads: CASSLVPAETQYF. CDR3 coding DNA: TGCGCCAGCAGCTTGGTTCCAGCAGAGACCCAGTACTTC.

This clonotype was seen more than once but under ten times. This chain uses TRBV5-6 with TRBJ1-1; D is unresolved. The CDR3 runs to 14 residues. Germline V gene lookup returns CDR1 SGHDT and CDR2 YYEEEE. Trimming shortened V by 0 bases and J by 1 base, and 7 bases separated the two germline ends. This CDR3 reads CASSLASQNTEAFF. The CDR3 DNA reads TGTGCCAGCAGCTTGGCCAGTCAGAACACTGAAGCTTTCTTT.

This sequence joins TRBV7-3 and TRBJ2-1; D remains unclear. Germline V gene sequence: CDR1 SGHTA, CDR2 FQGTGA. V was clipped by 5 bases and J by 7 bases, with 15 bases between them. The CDR3 covers 14 residues. This chain's CDR3 is CASSNPDTANEQFF. Written as DNA, the CDR3 is TGTGCCAGCAGCAACCCTGACACAGCAAATGAGCAGTTCTTC.

The chain employs TRBV4-3 and TRBJ1-1; no clear D. V was clipped by 4 bases and J by 5 bases, with 20 bases between them. Germline CDR1 is LGHNA and CDR2 is YSLEER. CDR3 length: 16 residues. Here the CDR3 reads CASSPHVGSTMTEAFF. As DNA, the CDR3 is TGCGCCAGCAGCCCTCATGTGGGTAGTACAATGACTGAAGCTTTCTTT.

V is TRBV7-8 and J is TRBJ2-3, with D unclear. CDR1 SGHVS and CDR2 FQNEAQ come from the germline V gene. The CDR3 contains 16 residues. V was trimmed by 5 bases and J by 2 bases, leaving 17 bases between them. The CDR3 DNA reads as TGTGCCAGCAGCCTCATGACAATATCGCACACAGATACGCAGTATTTT. Protein product: CASSLMTISHTDTQYF.

The genes are TRBV5-6 and TRBJ2-7, with 9 nucleotides matching TRBD1. Unmatched junction bases numbered 10, after V lost 4 bases and J lost 11 bases. Germline V gives CDR1 SGHDT, CDR2 YYEEEE. The length of the CDR3 is 13 residues. CDR3 amino acids: CASSPGTGIKEYF. The CDR3 DNA sequence: TGTGCCAGCAGCCCCGGGACAGGGATTAAGGAGTACTTC.

The rearrangement links TRBV11-2 to TRBJ1-2, with 7 positions matching TRBD1. With 1 base clipped from V and 4 bases from J, the junction kept 15 bases outside the gene matches. In germline, CDR1 is SGHAT, CDR2 FQNNGV. The length of the CDR3 is 18 residues. In DNA, the CDR3 is TGTGCCAGCAGCTTAGGGCTCGGACAGGACTCAGGAGGCTATGGCTACACCTTC. This translates into CASSLGLGQDSGGYGYTF.

The rearrangement links TRBV7-9 to TRBJ1-4; 8 bases align to TRBD1. The CDR3 sequence is 14 residues long. Germline-derived CDR1 and CDR2 are SEHNR and FQNEAQ (reference sequence). J lost 6 bases, V lost 5 bases, and 5 bases had no gene match. CDR3 DNA: TGTGCCAGCAGCCCCCAGGGGGCGGATGAAAAACTGTTTTTT. It encodes CASSPQGADEKLFF.

The chain couples TRBV2 to TRBJ2-7; TRBD2 might be the D (5 bases). There are 17 residues in the CDR3. The germline V gene has CDR1 SNHLY and CDR2 FYNNEI. V was shortened by 7 bases and J by 3 bases, with 25 bases between the two germline ends. The DNA of the CDR3 is TGTGCCAGCATGGTCATCCTTGGATCCTCCGGGGACTACGAGCAGTACTTC. It encodes CASMVILGSSGDYEQYF.

V and J are TRBV6-5 and TRBJ2-1; 7 nucleotides agree with TRBD2. The ends lost 2 bases at V and 2 bases at J; junction bases unmatched: 6. Germline CDR1 is MNHEY and CDR2 is SVGAGI. The CDR3 totals 16 residues. Here the CDR3 reads CASSYNTGGPYNEQFF. The CDR3 DNA sequence: TGTGCCAGCAGTTACAACACGGGAGGACCCTACAATGAGCAGTTCTTC.

The chain combines TRBV20-1 with TRBJ2-3; the D gene could be TRBD1 or TRBD2 (5 bases each). V lost 6 bases, J lost 9 bases, and 19 bases lay in between. There are 13 residues in the CDR3. Germline V gene sequence: CDR1 DFQATT, CDR2 SNEGSKA (reference sequence). As DNA, the CDR3 is TGCAGTGCCCGGGGAACAGGCGAGTGGACGCAGTATTTT. Its translation is CSARGTGEWTQYF.

The V call is TRBV9, the J call TRBJ2-7; 12 bases align to TRBD2. There are 18 residues in the CDR3. The V and J ends lost 3 bases and 1 base, in that order; junction bases with no gene match: 11. CDR1 and CDR2 from the germline V gene are SGDLS and YYNGEE. This CDR3 reads CASSATSGGLALSYEQYF. CDR3 nucleotide sequence: TGTGCCAGCAGCGCGACTAGCGGGGGCCTCGCCCTTTCCTACGAGCAGTACTTC.

CDR3 in amino acids: CASSPFLGTQEAFF. In DNA form, the CDR3 reads TGTGCCAGCAGCCCCTTTCTGGGGACACAAGAAGCTTTCTTT. This chain links TRBV3-1 with TRBJ1-1; D perhaps matches TRBD1 (6 bases). CDR3 length equals 14 residues. Deletions cut 4 bases from V and 8 bases from J, with 17 bases between. The germline CDR1 and CDR2 sequences are LGHDT and YNNKEL (reference sequence).

V and J are TRBV27 and TRBJ1-1; TRBD1 matches 8 bases. V lost 3 bases and J lost 1; bases outside the gene matches: 1. The V gene's germline CDR1 is MNHEY and CDR2 SMNVEV (reference sequence). CDR3 size: 14 residues. The CDR3 protein is CASSFDRGNTEAFF. The CDR3 nucleotides are TGTGCCAGCAGTTTTGACAGGGGGAACACTGAAGCTTTCTTT.